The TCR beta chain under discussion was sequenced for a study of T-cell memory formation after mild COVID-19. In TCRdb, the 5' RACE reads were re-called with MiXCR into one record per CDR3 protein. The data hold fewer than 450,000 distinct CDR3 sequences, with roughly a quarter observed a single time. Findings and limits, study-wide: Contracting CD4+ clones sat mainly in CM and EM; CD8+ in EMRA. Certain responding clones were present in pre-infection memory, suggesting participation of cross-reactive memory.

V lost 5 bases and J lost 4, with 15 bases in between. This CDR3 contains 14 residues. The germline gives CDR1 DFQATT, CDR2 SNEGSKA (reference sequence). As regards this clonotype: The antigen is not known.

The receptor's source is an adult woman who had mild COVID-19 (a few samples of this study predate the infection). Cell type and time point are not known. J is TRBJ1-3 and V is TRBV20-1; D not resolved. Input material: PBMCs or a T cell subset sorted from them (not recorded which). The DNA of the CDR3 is TGCAGTGCTCCAAATAGGTTGTCGGGAAACACCATATATTTT. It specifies CSAPNRLSGNTIYF.